This TCR beta chain was sequenced during a study of cytomegalovirus exposure and HLA in healthy donors. Both 60 Vbeta primers and 13 Jbeta primers went into the PCR. TCRdb's copy holds only in-frame clones and misses some; the assay was immunoSEQ multiplex PCR. Of about 190,000 clones detected, roughly four fifths appear once; the ten largest clones hold 3% to 4%. Whole-study results and caveats: Most TCR sequences showed up rarely, but some public TCRs showed up in many donors. V- and J-gene trimming of TCR beta was linked (in a later analysis) to a missense DCLRE1C variant.

Remarks on this clone: Its specificity is unknown.

Healthy people donating bone marrow made up the donors. Germline V gene data show CDR1 as MDHEN and CDR2 as SYDVKM. CDR3 length: 15 residues. The germline V and J ends were trimmed by 6 bases and 12 bases, with 24 bases remaining between them. The source of this sequence is a woman under 40 in good health and CMV-seropositive. The sequenced sample was PBMCs. This chain uses TRBV28 with TRBJ2-1, with D perhaps TRBD2 (6 bases). For the CDR3, the DNA is TGTGCCAGCAGCTCCGGGGGTATAAATGGCAACGCGCAGTTCTTC. Its translation: CASSSGGINGNAQFF.